This record looks at one T cell receptor beta chain sequence and its context. Generated by immunoSEQ multiplex PCR, the TCRdb table keeps only in-frame clones and is missing some. The sample carries 470,000 or so clones, approximately 90% recorded once. Individuals drawn from approximately 22 US areas were about 18 to 100 years old. Grouping used clinical history reported by participants in a survey and questionnaire. The data are from a study of blood T cell repertoires in COVID-19. Study at large: Acute and convalescent COVID-19 samples came from the United States, Italy and Spain.

V lost 1 base, J lost 1 base, and 1 base stayed unmatched. This CDR3 has 15 amino acids. Looked up from germline, CDR1 is MNHEY and CDR2 is SVGAGI. The source is a woman aged 18-30 years with acute COVID-19. Sequencing was done on a sample of PBMCs or T cells enriched from blood (not recorded which). The rearrangement uses TRBV6-5 and TRBJ1-1, with 9 bases matching TRBD1. The CDR3 region is CASSYWDRENTEAFF. The CDR3 coding sequence is TGTGCCAGCAGTTACTGGGACAGGGAGAACACTGAAGCTTTCTTT.